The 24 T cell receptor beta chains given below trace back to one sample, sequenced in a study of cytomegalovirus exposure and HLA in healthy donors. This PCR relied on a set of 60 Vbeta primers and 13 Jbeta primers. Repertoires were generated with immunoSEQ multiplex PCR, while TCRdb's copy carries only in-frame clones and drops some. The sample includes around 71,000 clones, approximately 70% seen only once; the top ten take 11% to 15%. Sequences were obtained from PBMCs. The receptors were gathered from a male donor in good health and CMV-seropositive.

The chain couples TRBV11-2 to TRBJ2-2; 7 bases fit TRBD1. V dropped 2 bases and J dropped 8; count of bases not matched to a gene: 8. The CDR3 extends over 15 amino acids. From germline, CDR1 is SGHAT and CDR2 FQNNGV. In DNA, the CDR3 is TGTGCCAGCAGCTTATCGGGACAGCCAGCGGGGGAGCTGTTTTTT. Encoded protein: CASSLSGQPAGELFF.

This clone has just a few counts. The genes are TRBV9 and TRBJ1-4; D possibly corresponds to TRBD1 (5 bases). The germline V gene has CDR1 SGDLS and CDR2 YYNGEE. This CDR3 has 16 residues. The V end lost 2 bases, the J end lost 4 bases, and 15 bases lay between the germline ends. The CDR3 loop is CASSVGAGQFNEKLFF. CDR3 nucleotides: TGTGCCAGCAGCGTGGGAGCGGGGCAGTTTAATGAAAAACTGTTTTTT. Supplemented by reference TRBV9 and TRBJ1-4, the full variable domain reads DSGVTQTPKHLITATGQRVTLRCSPRSGDLSVYWYQQSLDQGLQFLIQYYNGEERAKGNILERFSAQQFPDLHSELNLSSLELGDSALYFCASSVGAGQFNEKLFFGSGTQLSVL.

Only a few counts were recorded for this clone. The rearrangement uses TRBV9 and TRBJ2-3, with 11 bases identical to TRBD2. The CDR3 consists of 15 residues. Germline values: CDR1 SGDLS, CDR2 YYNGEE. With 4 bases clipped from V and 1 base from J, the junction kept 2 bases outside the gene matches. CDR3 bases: TGTGCCAGCAGCTTGACTAGCGGGGGCACAGATACGCAGTATTTT. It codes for CASSLTSGGTDTQYF. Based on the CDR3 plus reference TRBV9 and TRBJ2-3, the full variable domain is DSGVTQTPKHLITATGQRVTLRCSPRSGDLSVYWYQQSLDQGLQFLIQYYNGEERAKGNILERFSAQQFPDLHSELNLSSLELGDSALYFCASSLTSGGTDTQYFGPGTRLTVL.

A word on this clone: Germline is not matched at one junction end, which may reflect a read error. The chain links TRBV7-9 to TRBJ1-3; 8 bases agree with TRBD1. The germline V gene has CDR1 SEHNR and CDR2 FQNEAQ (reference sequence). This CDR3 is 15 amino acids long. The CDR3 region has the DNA TGTTCCAGCAACATACAGGGGGAATCTGGAAACACCATATATTTT. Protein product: CSSNIQGESGNTIYF.

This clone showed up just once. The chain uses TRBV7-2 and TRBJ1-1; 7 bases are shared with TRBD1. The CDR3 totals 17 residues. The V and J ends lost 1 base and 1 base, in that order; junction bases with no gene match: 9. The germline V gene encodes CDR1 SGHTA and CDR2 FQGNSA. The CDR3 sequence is CASSLVWRQGPNTEAFF. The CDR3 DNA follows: TGTGCCAGCAGCTTAGTTTGGAGACAGGGCCCGAACACTGAAGCTTTCTTT.

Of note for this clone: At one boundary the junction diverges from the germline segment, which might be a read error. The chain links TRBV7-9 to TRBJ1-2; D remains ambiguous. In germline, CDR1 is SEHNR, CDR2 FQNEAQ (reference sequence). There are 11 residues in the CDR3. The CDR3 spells CSSSPSSGYTF. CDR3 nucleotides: TGTTCCAGCAGCCCTAGTTCGGGCTACACCTTC.

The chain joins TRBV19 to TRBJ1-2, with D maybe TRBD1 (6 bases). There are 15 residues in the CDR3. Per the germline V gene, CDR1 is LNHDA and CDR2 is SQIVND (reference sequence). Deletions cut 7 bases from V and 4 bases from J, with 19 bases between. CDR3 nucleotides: TGTGCCAGTACCCCGCCCGGACAGCTATCCTATGGCTACACCTTC. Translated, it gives CASTPPGQLSYGYTF.

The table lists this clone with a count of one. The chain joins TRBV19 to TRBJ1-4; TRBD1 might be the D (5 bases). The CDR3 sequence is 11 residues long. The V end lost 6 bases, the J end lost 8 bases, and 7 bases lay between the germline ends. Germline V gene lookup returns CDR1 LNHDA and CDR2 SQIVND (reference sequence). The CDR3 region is CASRGGEKLFF. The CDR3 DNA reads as TGTGCCAGTAGGGGGGGGGAAAAACTGTTTTTT.

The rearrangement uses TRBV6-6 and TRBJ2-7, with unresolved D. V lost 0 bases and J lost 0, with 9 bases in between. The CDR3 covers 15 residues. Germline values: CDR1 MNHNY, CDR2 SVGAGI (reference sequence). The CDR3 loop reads CASSYSPESSYEQYF. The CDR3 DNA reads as TGTGCCAGCAGTTACTCACCCGAGAGCTCCTACGAGCAGTACTTC.

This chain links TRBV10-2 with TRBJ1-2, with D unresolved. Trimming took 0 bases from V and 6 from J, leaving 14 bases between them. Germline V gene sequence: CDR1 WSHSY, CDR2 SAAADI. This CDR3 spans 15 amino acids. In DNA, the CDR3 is TGCGCCAGCAGTGAGTCGATGGTGGCCCAGGATGGCTACACCTTC. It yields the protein CASSESMVAQDGYTF.

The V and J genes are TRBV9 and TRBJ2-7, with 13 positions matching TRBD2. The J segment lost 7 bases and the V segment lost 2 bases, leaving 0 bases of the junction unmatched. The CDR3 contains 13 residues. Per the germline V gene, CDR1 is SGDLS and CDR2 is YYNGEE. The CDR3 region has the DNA TGTGCCAGCAGCGTGACTAGCGGGAGGGAGCAGTACTTC. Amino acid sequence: CASSVTSGREQYF.

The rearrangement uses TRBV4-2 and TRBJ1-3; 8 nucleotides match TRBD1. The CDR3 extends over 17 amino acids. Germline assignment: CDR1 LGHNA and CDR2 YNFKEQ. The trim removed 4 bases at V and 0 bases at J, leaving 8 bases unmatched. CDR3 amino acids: CASSRDRGTLSGNTIYF. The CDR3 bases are TGTGCCAGCAGCCGAGACAGGGGAACCCTCTCTGGAAACACCATATATTTT.

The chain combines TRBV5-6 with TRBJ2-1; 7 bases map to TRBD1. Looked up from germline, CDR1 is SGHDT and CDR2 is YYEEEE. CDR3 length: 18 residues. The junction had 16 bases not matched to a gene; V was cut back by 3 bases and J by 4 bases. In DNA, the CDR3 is TGTGCCAGCAGCTCACCAAGACAGGGTCCCACGATTTACAATGAGCAGTTCTTC. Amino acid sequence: CASSSPRQGPTIYNEQFF.

The CDR3 DNA sequence: TGTGCCAGCAGCTCCAGGGGGGAGACCCAGTACTTC. Residues: CASSSRGETQYF. This sequence joins TRBV5-4 and TRBJ2-7; 7 bases match TRBD1. The end of the DNA aligns better with TRBJ2-5, so the J call may be wrong. CDR1 is SGHNT, CDR2 YYREEE, per germline (reference sequence). The CDR3 consists of 12 residues.

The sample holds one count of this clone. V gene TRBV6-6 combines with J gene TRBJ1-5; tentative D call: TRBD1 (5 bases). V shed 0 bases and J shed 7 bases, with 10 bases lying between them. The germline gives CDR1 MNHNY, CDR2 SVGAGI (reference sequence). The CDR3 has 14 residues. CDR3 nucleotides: TGTGCCAGCAGTTACTCGAGCAGGGAACAGCCCCAGCATTTT. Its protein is CASSYSSREQPQHF.

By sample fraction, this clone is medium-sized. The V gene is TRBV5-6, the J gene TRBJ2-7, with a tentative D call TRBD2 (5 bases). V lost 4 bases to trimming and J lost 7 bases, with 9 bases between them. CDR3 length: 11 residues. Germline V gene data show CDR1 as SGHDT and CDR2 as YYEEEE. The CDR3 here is CASSQSGEQYF. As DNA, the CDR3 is TGTGCCAGCAGCCAATCGGGGGAGCAGTACTTC.

CDR3 residues: CSVEDEARDGYTF. The CDR3, as DNA: TGCAGCGTTGAAGATGAGGCCAGGGATGGCTACACCTTC. This chain uses TRBV29-1 with TRBJ1-2, with TRBD1 as a possible D gene (5 bases). Germline V gene sequence: CDR1 SQVTM, CDR2 ANQGSEA. Trimming pared 0 bases from V and 6 bases from J, leaving 11 bases between. The CDR3 loop spans 13 amino acids.

CDR3 region: CASSLERGFNEKLFF. The CDR3 coding sequence is TGTGCCAGCAGCTTAGAAAGAGGATTTAATGAAAAACTGTTTTTT. The chain uses TRBV7-6 and TRBJ1-4; D not certain. V was pared by 1 base and J by 4 bases, with 10 bases between. This CDR3 is built from 15 residues. In germline, CDR1 is SGHVS, CDR2 FNYEAQ.

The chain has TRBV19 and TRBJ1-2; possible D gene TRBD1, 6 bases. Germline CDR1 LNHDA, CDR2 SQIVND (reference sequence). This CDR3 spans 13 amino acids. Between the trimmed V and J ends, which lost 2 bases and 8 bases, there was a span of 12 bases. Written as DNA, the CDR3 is TGTGCCAGTAGTATACAACAGGGTATCGGCTACACCTTC. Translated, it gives CASSIQQGIGYTF.

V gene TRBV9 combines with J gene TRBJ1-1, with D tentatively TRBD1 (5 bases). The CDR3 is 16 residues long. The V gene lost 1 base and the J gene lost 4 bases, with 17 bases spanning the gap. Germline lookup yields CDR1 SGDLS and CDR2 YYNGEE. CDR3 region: CASSVLATEPFTEAFF. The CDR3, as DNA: TGTGCCAGCAGCGTACTCGCGACAGAACCTTTCACTGAAGCTTTCTTT.

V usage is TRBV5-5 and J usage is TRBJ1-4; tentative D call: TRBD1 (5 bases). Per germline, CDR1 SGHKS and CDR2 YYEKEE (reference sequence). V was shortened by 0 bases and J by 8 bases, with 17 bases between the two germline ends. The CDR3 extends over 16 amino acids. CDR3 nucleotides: TGTGCCAGCAGCTTGGAAGTCTGGGGGGTCGGGGAAAAACTGTTTTTT. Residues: CASSLEVWGVGEKLFF.

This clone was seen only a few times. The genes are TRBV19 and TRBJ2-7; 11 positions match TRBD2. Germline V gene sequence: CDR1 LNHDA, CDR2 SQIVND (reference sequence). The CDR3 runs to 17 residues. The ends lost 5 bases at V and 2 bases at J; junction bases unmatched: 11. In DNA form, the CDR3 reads TGTGCCAGTAGTTCACCCGGGACTAGCGGAGGGACCTACGAGCAGTACTTC. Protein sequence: CASSSPGTSGGTYEQYF.

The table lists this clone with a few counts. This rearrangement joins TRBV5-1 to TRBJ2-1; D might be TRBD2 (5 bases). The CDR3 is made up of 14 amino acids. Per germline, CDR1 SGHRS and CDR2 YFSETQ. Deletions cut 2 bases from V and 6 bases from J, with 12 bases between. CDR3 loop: CASSFWERFNEQFF. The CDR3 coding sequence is TGCGCCAGCAGCTTTTGGGAGCGCTTCAATGAGCAGTTCTTC.

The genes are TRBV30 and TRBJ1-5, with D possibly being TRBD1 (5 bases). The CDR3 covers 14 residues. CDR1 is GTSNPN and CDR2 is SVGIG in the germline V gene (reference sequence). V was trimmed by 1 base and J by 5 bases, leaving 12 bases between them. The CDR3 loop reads CAWSGGSLYQPQHF. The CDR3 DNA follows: TGTGCCTGGAGTGGGGGCAGCCTCTATCAGCCCCAGCATTTT. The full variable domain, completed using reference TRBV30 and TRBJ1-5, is SQTIHQWPATLVQPVGSPLSLECTVEGTSNPNLYWYRQAAGRGLQLLFYSVGIGQISSEVPQNLSASRPQDRQFILSSKKLLLSDSGFYLCAWSGGSLYQPQHFGDGTRLSIL.